This paragraph covers one T cell receptor beta chain sequence. The target antigen is unknown. After removal of 3 bases from V and 7 bases from J, the junction contained 3 bases not matched to a gene. This CDR3 has 13 residues. The germline CDR1 and CDR2 sequences are SGHAT and FQNNGV. This record comes from a study of CD8 T cells in Susac syndrome. Random hexamers were used to reverse transcribe the RNA input (roughly 0.5 to 1 ug). Amplification of the TCR beta CDR3 was carried out by immunoSEQ multiplex PCR, which spanned a total of 54 Vbeta and 13 Jbeta segments. TCRdb itself ran the immunoSEQ multiplex PCR reads through MiXCR, one entry per CDR3 protein. The sample holds 110,000 or so distinct CDR3 sequences; 80% to 95% are singletons and the top ten take approximately 0.13%. The study, taken as a whole, reports: The study acknowledged a relatively small number of individuals in its TCR sequencing and HLA analysis.

The receptor was derived from a human donor in good health. The sample was CD4+ T cells from PBMCs. V gene TRBV11-2 combines with J gene TRBJ2-1, with TRBD1 matching 7 bases. Here the CDR3 DNA reads TGTGCCAGCAGCTTTAGGGACAGAAATGAGCAGTTCTTC. It codes for CASSFRDRNEQFF.